A single sample is the source of the 20 T cell receptor beta chains below, sequenced in a study of Tregs in tolerant kidney transplant recipients. Sequencing was performed with immunoSEQ multiplex PCR; in TCRdb, only in-frame clones are kept and a portion is missing. In the table there are 50,000 to 85,000 clones, roughly 92% of which are singletons. The sample consisted of CD8+ T cells from blood, taken before the transplant. These TCRs come from a human donor who received a combined kidney and bone marrow transplant.

The chain has TRBV19 and TRBJ2-7; 10 bases are a match to TRBD1. CDR3 length equals 15 residues. Germline loops: CDR1 LNHDA, CDR2 SQIVND (reference sequence). The J segment lost 1 base and the V segment lost 6 bases, leaving 6 bases of the junction unmatched. CDR3 sequence: CASSPGQGESYEQYF. The CDR3 bases are TGTGCCAGTAGCCCAGGACAGGGGGAGTCCTACGAGCAGTACTTC.

The CDR3 here is CASRLLAGVLHTQYF. The CDR3 nucleotides are TGTGCCAGCAGATTACTAGCGGGGGTACTCCATACGCAGTATTTT. The chain recombines TRBV6-4 with TRBJ2-3; TRBD2 matches 11 bases. There are 15 residues in the CDR3. V shed 6 bases, J shed 7 bases, and the junction held 9 bases outside the gene matches. CDR1 and CDR2 (germline): MRHNA, SNTAGT.

The rearrangement joins TRBV27 to TRBJ2-7; no clear D. Per the germline V gene, CDR1 is MNHEY and CDR2 is SMNVEV (reference sequence). V lost 5 bases to trimming and J lost 1 base, with 6 bases between them. This CDR3 is 12 amino acids long. CDR3 in DNA: TGTGCCAGCAGTCCCCATTCCTACGAGCAGTACTTC. Its protein is CASSPHSYEQYF.

The chain has TRBV27 and TRBJ2-7; 7 bases fit TRBD2. Trimming cost V 0 bases and J 3 bases; bases outside gene matches: 5. This CDR3 has 15 residues. Germline V gives CDR1 MNHEY, CDR2 SMNVEV (reference sequence). The CDR3 DNA sequence: TGTGCCAGCAGTTTATCCGCGGGGGACCTCTACGAGCAGTACTTC. Encoded protein: CASSLSAGDLYEQYF.

The rearrangement links TRBV4-1 to TRBJ2-7; the D gene is possibly TRBD2 (5 bases). Trimming removed 4 bases at V and 3 bases at J, with 7 bases between. There are 12 residues in the CDR3. The germline V gene has CDR1 MGHRA and CDR2 YSYEKL. Here the CDR3 reads CASSPGGYEQYF. CDR3 sequence (DNA): TGCGCCAGCAGCCCCGGAGGCTACGAGCAGTACTTC.

The chain employs TRBV7-6 and TRBJ2-7; the match to TRBD1 covers 9 bases. This CDR3 comprises 14 residues. Germline values: CDR1 SGHVS, CDR2 FNYEAQ. Unmatched junction bases numbered 7, after V lost 7 bases and J lost 3 bases. CDR3 sequence: CASTLGQGSYEQYF. The CDR3 DNA reads as TGTGCCAGCACCCTCGGACAGGGGAGCTACGAGCAGTACTTC.

The gene calls are TRBV13 and TRBJ1-6, with 7 bases lining up with TRBD1. The trim removed 5 bases at V and 7 bases at J, leaving 8 bases unmatched. The CDR3 is 15 residues long. Germline assignment: CDR1 PRHDT and CDR2 FYEKMQ (reference sequence). Here the CDR3 DNA reads TGTGCCAGCAGCCCCGGACAGGTTTACAATTCACCCCTCCACTTT. This encodes CASSPGQVYNSPLHF.

For the CDR3, the DNA is TGTGCCAGCAGGGACCGGGACAGGGGAAATACGCAGTATTTT. This gives the protein CASRDRDRGNTQYF. The chain joins TRBV13 to TRBJ2-3; 10 bases map to TRBD1. V trimming: 6 bases; J trimming: 7 bases; junction bases outside the gene matches: 7. Germline loops: CDR1 PRHDT, CDR2 FYEKMQ (reference sequence). CDR3 size: 14 residues.

V usage is TRBV21-1 and J usage is TRBJ2-1; no DNA check was done on the table's D call, TRBD2. TRBV21-1 is assigned pseudogene status. The CDR3 loop spans 15 amino acids. In DNA form, the CDR3 reads TGTGCCCCGCCGGGACTTCATGAATCCTACAATGAGCAGTTCTTC. Encoded protein: CAPPGLHESYNEQFF.

The chain links TRBV27 to TRBJ1-1, with 9 bases fitting TRBD1. Germline V lookup: CDR1 MNHEY, CDR2 SMNVEV (reference sequence). With 6 bases clipped from V and 5 bases from J, the junction kept 1 base outside the gene matches. The CDR3 has 12 amino acids. This CDR3 reads CASRTGGTEAFF. CDR3 nucleotides: TGTGCCAGCAGGACAGGGGGGACTGAAGCTTTCTTT.

J is TRBJ1-2 and V is TRBV11-3, with 8 nucleotides matching TRBD1. The germline CDR1 and CDR2 sequences are SGHNT and YENEEA. The CDR3 is 17 amino acids. V was pared by 5 bases and J by 4 bases, with 15 bases of the junction left unmatched. In nucleotides, the CDR3 is TGTGCCAGCAGCCCAAATACCGGGACAGGAGTTCTCTATGGCTACACCTTC. As protein: CASSPNTGTGVLYGYTF.

This clone was detected once. V gene TRBV28 combines with J gene TRBJ1-2; D might be TRBD1 (5 bases). The germline V and J ends were trimmed by 5 bases and 3 bases, with 10 bases remaining between them. CDR1 is MDHEN and CDR2 is SYDVKM in the germline V gene. The CDR3 consists of 13 residues. The CDR3 here is CASSPDSYYGYTF. The CDR3 region has the DNA TGTGCCAGCAGTCCCGACAGCTACTATGGCTACACCTTC.

The J gene is TRBJ2-1, the V gene TRBV4-3; 14 bases are a match to TRBD2. Germline CDR1 LGHNA, CDR2 YSLEER. The CDR3 contains 18 residues. V lost 0 bases and J lost 4; bases outside the gene matches: 5. The CDR3 DNA is TGCGCCAGCAGCCAAGACGGGACTAGCGGGAGCGGGTACAATGAGCAGTTCTTC. Residues: CASSQDGTSGSGYNEQFF.

V usage is TRBV25-1 and J usage is TRBJ1-1; TRBD1 might be the D (5 bases). CDR1 is MGHDK, CDR2 SYGVNS, per germline. The CDR3 spans 12 residues. V lost 6 bases to trimming and J lost 10 bases, with 15 bases between them. In DNA form, the CDR3 reads TGTGCCAGCAGGCTGGGGGGAGGGTTAGCTTTCTTT. Translating it yields CASRLGGGLAFF.

This CDR3 reads CASSQEGQGVHYGYTF. Here the CDR3 DNA reads TGCGCCAGCAGCCAAGAGGGACAGGGAGTACACTATGGCTACACCTTC. The chain couples TRBV4-1 to TRBJ1-2; 9 bases fit TRBD1. The trim removed 0 bases at V and 3 bases at J, leaving 5 bases unmatched. This CDR3 has 16 residues. Germline CDR1 and CDR2: MGHRA and YSYEKL.

This CDR3 is CASSGTRHTDTQYF. The CDR3 DNA follows: TGTGCCAGCAGTGGGACTAGACACACAGATACGCAGTATTTT. The chain is built from TRBV14 and TRBJ2-3, with 8 bases lining up with TRBD2. CDR3 size: 14 residues. CDR1 is SGHDN and CDR2 is FVKESK in the germline V gene. The J segment lost 2 bases and the V segment lost 6 bases, leaving 4 bases of the junction unmatched.

This chain joins TRBV4-2 and TRBJ2-5; 10 positions agree with TRBD2. J was trimmed by 4 bases and V by 1 base; bases with no gene match: 12. The CDR3 has 18 amino acids. Germline lookup yields CDR1 LGHNA and CDR2 YNFKEQ. CDR3 residues: CASSQGELTSGKGETQYF. CDR3 bases: TGTGCCAGCAGCCAAGGGGAGCTTACTAGCGGGAAAGGAGAGACCCAGTACTTC.

This chain connects TRBV4-1 to TRBJ2-7; perhaps TRBD2 as D (5 bases). This CDR3 has 14 residues. V dropped 3 bases and J dropped 3 bases, with 12 bases sitting between them. Germline-derived CDR1 and CDR2 are MGHRA and YSYEKL. The CDR3 region is CASSHLTGIYEQYF. The DNA for the CDR3 is TGCGCCAGCAGCCATCTTACGGGGATCTACGAGCAGTACTTC.

The gene calls are TRBV2 and TRBJ2-1, with TRBD2 as a possible D gene (7 bases). Germline lookup yields CDR1 SNHLY and CDR2 FYNNEI. The CDR3 loop spans 16 amino acids. V was cut by 1 base and J by 2 bases, with 12 bases left in between. CDR3 in amino acids: CASSEVGGGTYNEQFF. For the CDR3, the DNA is TGTGCCAGCAGTGAAGTCGGCGGGGGCACCTACAATGAGCAGTTCTTC.

The chain recombines TRBV4-1 with TRBJ2-2; TRBD1 matches 8 bases. CDR3 length: 16 amino acids. Per the germline V gene, CDR1 is MGHRA and CDR2 is YSYEKL. V lost 2 bases to trimming and J lost 4 bases; unmatched junction nucleotides: 6. The CDR3 DNA reads as TGCGCCAGCAGCCAAACTCAGGGGGCATCCACCGGGGAGCTGTTTTTT. Translation gives CASSQTQGASTGELFF.